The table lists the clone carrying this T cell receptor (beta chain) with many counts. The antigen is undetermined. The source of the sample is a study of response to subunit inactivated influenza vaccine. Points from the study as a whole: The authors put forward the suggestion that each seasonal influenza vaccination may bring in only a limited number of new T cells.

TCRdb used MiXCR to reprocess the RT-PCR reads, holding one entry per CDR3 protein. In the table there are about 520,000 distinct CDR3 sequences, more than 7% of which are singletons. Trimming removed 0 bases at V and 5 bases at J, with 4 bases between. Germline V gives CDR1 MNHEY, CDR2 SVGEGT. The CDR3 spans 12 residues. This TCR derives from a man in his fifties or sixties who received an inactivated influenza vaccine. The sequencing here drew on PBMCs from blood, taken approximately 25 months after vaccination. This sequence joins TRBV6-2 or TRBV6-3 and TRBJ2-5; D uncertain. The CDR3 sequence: CASSYSGETQYF. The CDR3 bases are TGTGCCAGCAGTTACTCGGGGGAGACCCAGTACTTC.